This TCR beta chain was documented in a study of spatial heterogeneity in lung cancer. Many counts were recorded for this clonotype. Time point of the sample: sample taken at primary tumor resection. The input material, whole RNA from tumor, nontumor lung or frozen PBMC, was sequenced unsorted. Donors were 72 untreated early-stage non-small cell lung cancer patients. V was pared by 0 bases and J by 8 bases, with 11 bases between. In germline, CDR1 is SQVTM, CDR2 ANQGSEA. The CDR3 contains 13 residues. A single record per CDR3 protein comes from TCRdb applying MiXCR to the 5' RACE reads. The sample holds 65,000 to 85,000 distinct CDR3 sequences, approximately 20% seen once.

This receptor was obtained from a male donor with early-stage non-small cell lung cancer. The starting material was PBMCs, obtained at surgery. V and J are TRBV29-1 and TRBJ2-1; D is undetermined. The CDR3 DNA sequence: TGCAGCGTTGAAGACGGTAGCCGCGATGAGCAGTTCTTC. It encodes CSVEDGSRDEQFF.